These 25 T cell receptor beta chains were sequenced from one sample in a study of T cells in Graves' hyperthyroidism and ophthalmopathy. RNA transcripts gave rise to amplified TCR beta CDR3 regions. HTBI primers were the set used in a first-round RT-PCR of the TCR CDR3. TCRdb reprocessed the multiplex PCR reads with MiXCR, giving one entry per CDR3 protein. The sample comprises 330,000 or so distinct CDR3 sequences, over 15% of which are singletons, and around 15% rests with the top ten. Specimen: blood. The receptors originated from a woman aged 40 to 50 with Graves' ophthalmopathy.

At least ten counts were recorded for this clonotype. CDR3 sequence: CASSFRGMGGYTF. CDR3 nucleotide sequence: TGTGCCAGCAGTTTTCGGGGGATGGGTGGCTACACCTTC. This chain connects TRBV12-3 or TRBV12-4 to TRBJ1-2, with D possibly TRBD1 on 5 matching bases. The CDR3 covers 13 residues. Trimming took off 3 bases at V and 7 bases at J, with 12 bases between the two ends.

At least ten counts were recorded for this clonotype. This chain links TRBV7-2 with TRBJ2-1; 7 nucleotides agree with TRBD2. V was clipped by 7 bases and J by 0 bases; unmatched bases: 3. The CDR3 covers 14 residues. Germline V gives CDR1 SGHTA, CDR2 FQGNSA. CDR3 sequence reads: CASTVAGSYNEQFF. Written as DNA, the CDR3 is TGTGCCAGCACAGTAGCGGGCTCCTACAATGAGCAGTTCTTC.

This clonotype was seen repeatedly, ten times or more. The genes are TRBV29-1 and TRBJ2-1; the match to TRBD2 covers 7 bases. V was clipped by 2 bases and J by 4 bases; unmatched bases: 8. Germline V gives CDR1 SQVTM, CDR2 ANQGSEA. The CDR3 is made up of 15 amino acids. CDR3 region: CSVEIVSSGYNEQFF. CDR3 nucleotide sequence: TGCAGCGTTGAAATAGTTTCTAGCGGATACAATGAGCAGTTCTTC.

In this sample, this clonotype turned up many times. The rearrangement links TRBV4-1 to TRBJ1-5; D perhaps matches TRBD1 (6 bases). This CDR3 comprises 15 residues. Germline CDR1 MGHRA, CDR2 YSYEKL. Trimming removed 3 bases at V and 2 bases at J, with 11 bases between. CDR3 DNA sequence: TGCGCCAGCAGCCACCCAGGGGACCGCAATCAGCCCCAGCATTTT. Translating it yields CASSHPGDRNQPQHF.

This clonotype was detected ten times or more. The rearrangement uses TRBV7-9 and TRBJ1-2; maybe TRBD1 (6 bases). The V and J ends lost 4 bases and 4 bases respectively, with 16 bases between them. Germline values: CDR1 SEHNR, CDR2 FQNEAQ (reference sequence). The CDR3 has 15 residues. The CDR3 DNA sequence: TGTGCCAGCAGCTATCTACAGGGAATGTCCTATGGCTACACCTTC. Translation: CASSYLQGMSYGYTF.

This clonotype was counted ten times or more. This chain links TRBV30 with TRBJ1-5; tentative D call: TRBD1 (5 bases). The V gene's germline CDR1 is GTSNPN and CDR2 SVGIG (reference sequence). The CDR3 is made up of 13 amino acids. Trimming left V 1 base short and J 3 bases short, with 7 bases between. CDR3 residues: CAWSGGVNQPQHF. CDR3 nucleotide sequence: TGTGCCTGGAGTGGAGGGGTCAATCAGCCCCAGCATTTT.

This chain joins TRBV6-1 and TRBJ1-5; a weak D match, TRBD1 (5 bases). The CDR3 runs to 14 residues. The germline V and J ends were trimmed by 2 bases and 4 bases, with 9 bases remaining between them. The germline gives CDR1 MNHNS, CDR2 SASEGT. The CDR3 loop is CASSEPRVNQPQHF. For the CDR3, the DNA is TGTGCCAGCAGTGAACCCAGGGTAAATCAGCCCCAGCATTTT.

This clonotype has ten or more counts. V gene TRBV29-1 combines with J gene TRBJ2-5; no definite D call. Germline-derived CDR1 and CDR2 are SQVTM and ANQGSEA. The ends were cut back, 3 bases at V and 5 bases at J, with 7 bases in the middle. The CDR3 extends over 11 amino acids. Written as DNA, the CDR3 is TGCAGCGTTGACAATGGTGAGACCCAGTACTTC. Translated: CSVDNGETQYF.

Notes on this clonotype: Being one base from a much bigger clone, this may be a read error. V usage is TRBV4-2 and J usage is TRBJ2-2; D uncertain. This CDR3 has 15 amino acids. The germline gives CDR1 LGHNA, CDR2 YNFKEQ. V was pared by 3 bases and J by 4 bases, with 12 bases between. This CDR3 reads CASSQPDTRTGELFF. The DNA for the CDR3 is TGTGCCAGCAGCCAGCCAGATACGCGCACCGGGGAGCTGTTTTTT.

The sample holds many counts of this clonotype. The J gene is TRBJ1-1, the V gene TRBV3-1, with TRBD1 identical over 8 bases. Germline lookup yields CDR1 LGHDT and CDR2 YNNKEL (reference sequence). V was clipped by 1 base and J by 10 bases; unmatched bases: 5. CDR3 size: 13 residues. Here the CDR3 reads CASSQGTGRSAFF. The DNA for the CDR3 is TGTGCCAGCAGCCAAGGGACAGGGCGGTCAGCTTTCTTT. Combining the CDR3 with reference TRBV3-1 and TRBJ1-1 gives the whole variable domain DTAVSQTPKYLVTQMGNDKSIKCEQNLGHDTMYWYKQDSKKFLKIMFSYNNKELIINETVPNRFSPKSPDKAHLNLHINSLELGDSAVYFCASSQGTGRSAFFGQGTRLTVV.

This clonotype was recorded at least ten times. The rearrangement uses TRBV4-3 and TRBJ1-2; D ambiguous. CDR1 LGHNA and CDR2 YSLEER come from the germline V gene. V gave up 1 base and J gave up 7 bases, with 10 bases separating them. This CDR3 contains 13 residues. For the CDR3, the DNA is TGCGCCAGCAGCCAAGTGGGTAGAATTGGCTACACCTTC. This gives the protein CASSQVGRIGYTF.

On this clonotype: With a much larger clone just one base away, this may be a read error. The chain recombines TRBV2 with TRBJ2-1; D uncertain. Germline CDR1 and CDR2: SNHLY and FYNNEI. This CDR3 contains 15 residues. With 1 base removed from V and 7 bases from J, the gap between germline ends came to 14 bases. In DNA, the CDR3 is TGTGCCAGCAGTGAAGGGGCGGACCCGAGGAATGAGCAGTTCTTC. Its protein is CASSEGADPRNEQFF. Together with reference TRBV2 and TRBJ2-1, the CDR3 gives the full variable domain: EPEVTQTPSHQVTQMGQEVILRCVPISNHLYFYWYRQILGQKVEFLVSFYNNEISEKSEIFDDQFSVERPDGSNFTLKIRSTKLEDSAMYFCASSEGADPRNEQFFGPGTRLTVL.

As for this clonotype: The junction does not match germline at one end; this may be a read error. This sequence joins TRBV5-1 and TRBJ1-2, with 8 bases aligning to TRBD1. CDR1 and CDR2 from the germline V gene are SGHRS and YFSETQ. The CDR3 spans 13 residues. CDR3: CASSTGTGYGYAF. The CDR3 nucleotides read TGCGCCAGCAGCACCGGGACAGGCTATGGCTACGCCTTC.

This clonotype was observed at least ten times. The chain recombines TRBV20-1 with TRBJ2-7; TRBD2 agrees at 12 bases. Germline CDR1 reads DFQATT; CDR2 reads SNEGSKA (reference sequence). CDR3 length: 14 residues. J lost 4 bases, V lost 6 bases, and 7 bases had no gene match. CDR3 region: CSATRGTSGYEQYF. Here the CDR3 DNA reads TGCAGTGCCACCCGGGGGACTAGCGGGTACGAGCAGTACTTC.

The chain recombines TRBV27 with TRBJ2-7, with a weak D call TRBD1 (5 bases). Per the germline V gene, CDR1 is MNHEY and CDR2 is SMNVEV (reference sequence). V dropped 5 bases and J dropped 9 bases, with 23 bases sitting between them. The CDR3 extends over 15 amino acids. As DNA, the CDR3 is TGTGCCAGCAGTCCCCTGACAGAATACTACGATGTGCAGTACTTC. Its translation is CASSPLTEYYDVQYF.

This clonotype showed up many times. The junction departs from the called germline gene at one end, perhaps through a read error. CDR3 nucleotide sequence: TGTGCCTGGAGTCTCAACACTGAAGCTCTCTTT. This translates into CAWSLNTEALF. The chain has TRBV30 and TRBJ1-1; D is undetermined. The CDR3 consists of 11 residues. CDR1 and CDR2 (germline): GTSNPN, SVGIG (reference sequence).

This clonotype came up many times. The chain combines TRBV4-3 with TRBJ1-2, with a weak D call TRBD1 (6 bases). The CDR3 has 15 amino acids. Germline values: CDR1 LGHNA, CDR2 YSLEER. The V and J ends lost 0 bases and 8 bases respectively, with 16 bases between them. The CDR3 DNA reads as TGCGCCAGCAGCCAAGATTTCAGGGGCGGTGGGGGCTACACCTTC. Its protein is CASSQDFRGGGGYTF.

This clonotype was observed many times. CDR3 sequence (DNA): TGTGCCAGCAGTTGGGGGGGTTGGAGCTACACCTTC. This gives the protein CASSWGGWSYTF. V is TRBV12-3 or TRBV12-4 and J is TRBJ1-2; weak D call: TRBD1 (5 bases). CDR3 size: 12 residues. The V gene lost 4 bases and the J gene lost 9 bases, with 12 bases spanning the gap.

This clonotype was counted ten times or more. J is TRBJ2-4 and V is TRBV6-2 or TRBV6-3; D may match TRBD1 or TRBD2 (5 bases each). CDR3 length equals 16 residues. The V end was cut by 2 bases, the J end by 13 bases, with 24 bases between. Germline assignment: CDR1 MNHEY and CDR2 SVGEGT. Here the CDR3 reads CASSYVIGVGTTAQYF. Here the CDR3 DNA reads TGTGCCAGCAGTTACGTTATCGGAGTGGGGACCACAGCACAGTACTTC.

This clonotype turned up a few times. CDR3 protein: CASRELGLTGNTGELFF. DNA of the CDR3: TGTGCCAGCAGGGAACTCGGACTGACAGGGAACACCGGGGAGCTGTTTTTT. V and J are TRBV28 and TRBJ2-2; possibly TRBD1 for D (6 bases). The V end was cut by 6 bases, the J end by 1 base, with 18 bases between. Germline V lookup: CDR1 MDHEN, CDR2 SYDVKM. This CDR3 comprises 17 residues. Together with reference TRBV28 and TRBJ2-2, the CDR3 gives the full variable domain: DVKVTQSSRYLVKRTGEKVFLECVQDMDHENMFWYRQDPGLGLRLIYFSYDVKMKEKGDIPEGYSVSREKKERFSLILESASTNQTSMYLCASRELGLTGNTGELFFGEGSRLTVL.

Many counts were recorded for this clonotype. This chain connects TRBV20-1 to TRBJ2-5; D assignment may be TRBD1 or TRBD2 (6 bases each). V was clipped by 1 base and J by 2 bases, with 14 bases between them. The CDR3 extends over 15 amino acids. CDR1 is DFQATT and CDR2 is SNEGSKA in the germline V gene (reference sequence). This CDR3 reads CSARARRGGQETQYF. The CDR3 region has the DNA TGCAGTGCTAGAGCCCGGAGAGGGGGGCAAGAGACCCAGTACTTC.

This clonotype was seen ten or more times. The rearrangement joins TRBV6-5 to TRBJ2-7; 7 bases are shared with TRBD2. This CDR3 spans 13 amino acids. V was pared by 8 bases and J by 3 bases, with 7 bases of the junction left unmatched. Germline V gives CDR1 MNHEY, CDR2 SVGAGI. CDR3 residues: CASGAGPRYEQYF. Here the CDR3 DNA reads TGTGCCAGCGGAGCGGGACCCCGCTACGAGCAGTACTTC.

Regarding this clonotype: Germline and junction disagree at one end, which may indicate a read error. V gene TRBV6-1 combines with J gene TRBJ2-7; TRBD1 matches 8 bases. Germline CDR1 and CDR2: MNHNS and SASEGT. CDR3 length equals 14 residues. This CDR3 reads CASSDWTGYCEQHF. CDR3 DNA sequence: TGTGCCAGCAGTGATTGGACAGGGTATTGCGAGCAGCACTTC.

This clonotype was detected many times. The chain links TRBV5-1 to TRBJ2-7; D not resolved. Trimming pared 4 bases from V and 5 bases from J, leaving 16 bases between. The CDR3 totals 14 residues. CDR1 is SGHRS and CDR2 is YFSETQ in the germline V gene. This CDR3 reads CASSPRHGYDEQYF. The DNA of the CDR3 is TGCGCCAGCAGCCCTAGACATGGGTACGACGAGCAGTACTTC.

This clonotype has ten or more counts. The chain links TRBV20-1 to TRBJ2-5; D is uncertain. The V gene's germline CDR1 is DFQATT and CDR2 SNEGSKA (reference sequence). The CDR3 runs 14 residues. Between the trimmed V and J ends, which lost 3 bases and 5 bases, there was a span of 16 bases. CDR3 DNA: TGCAGTGCTAGGTTGGTGGGGTTTGTTGAGACCCAGTACTTC. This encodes CSARLVGFVETQYF.